The rows below give T cell receptor beta chains drawn from one sample of a study of blood T cell repertoires in COVID-19. Data came from immunoSEQ multiplex PCR; TCRdb stores just in-frame clones and leaves some out. The sample gives roughly 220,000 clones, under 90% of which show up once; 4% to 6% is in the top ten. The sample was peripheral blood. Receptors originate from a woman aged 55-69 years who had recovered from COVID-19. The CDR3 runs from the conserved cysteine through the conserved F or W. D genes are given only for firm matches. Rows may omit the clone size; those that give it use once, few, many or a size class.

length: 13
D: .
size: .
J: TRBJ1-1
V: TRBV7-9
CDR3: CASSVRDITEAFF
DNA: TGTGCCAGCAGCGTCAGGGATATCACTGAGGCTTTCTTT

length: 12
D: .
size: .
J: TRBJ2-7
V: TRBV6-1
CDR3: CASSESSYEQYF
DNA: TGTGCCAGCAGTGAATCGAGCTACGAGCAGTACTTC

length: 14
D: TRBD1
size: .
J: TRBJ1-1
V: TRBV9
CDR3: CASSVGQGGTEAFF
DNA: TGTGCCAGCAGCGTCGGACAGGGGGGCACTGAAGCTTTCTTT

length: 15
D: .
size: .
J: TRBJ2-7
V: TRBV5-1
CDR3: CASSLATGLNYEQYF
DNA: TGCGCCAGCAGCTTGGCAACGGGACTGAACTACGAGCAGTACTTC

length: 11
D: .
size: few
J: TRBJ2-1
V: TRBV20-1
CDR3: CSARPGTTQFF
DNA: TGCAGTGCGCGACCCGGGACAACGCAGTTCTTC

length: 16
D: .
size: once
J: TRBJ1-2
V: TRBV18
CDR3: CASSPTRQLGYYGYTF
DNA: TGTGCCAGCTCACCAACGAGACAACTAGGATACTATGGCTACACCTTC

length: 14
D: TRBD2
size: few
J: TRBJ2-3
V: TRBV5-1
CDR3: CASSLADSTDTQYF
DNA: TGCGCCAGCAGCCTAGCGGATAGCACAGATACGCAGTATTTT

length: 15
D: .
size: .
J: TRBJ2-1
V: TRBV2
CDR3: CASSVEGDIQDEQFF
DNA: TGTGCCAGCAGTGTCGAAGGGGATATCCAGGATGAGCAGTTCTTC

length: 15
D: .
size: .
J: TRBJ1-6
V: TRBV6-6
CDR3: CASSYSNPRDSPLHF
DNA: TGTGCCAGCAGTTACTCGAATCCCAGGGATTCACCCCTCCACTTT

length: 15
D: TRBD1
size: many
J: TRBJ1-4
V: TRBV7-9
CDR3: CASSFSGGGDEKLFF
DNA: TGTGCCAGCAGCTTTTCAGGGGGCGGGGATGAAAAACTGTTTTTT

length: 14
D: TRBD1
size: few
J: TRBJ1-2
V: TRBV5-1
CDR3: CASSLGQGDYGYTF
DNA: TGCGCCAGCAGCCTAGGACAGGGGGACTATGGCTACACCTTC

length: 15
D: TRBD1
size: .
J: TRBJ1-6
V: TRBV6-6
CDR3: CASSYGQGYNSPLHF
DNA: TGTGCCAGCAGTTATGGACAGGGCTATAATTCACCCCTCCACTTT

length: 15
D: TRBD1
size: .
J: TRBJ2-3
V: TRBV19
CDR3: CASKPGTGLTDTQYF
DNA: TGTGCCAGTAAGCCCGGGACAGGCCTCACAGATACGCAGTATTTT

length: 14
D: .
size: .
J: TRBJ2-7
V: TRBV19
CDR3: CASSIAGSSYEQYF
DNA: TGTGCCAGTAGTATAGCGGGGAGCTCCTACGAGCAGTACTTC

length: 18
D: .
size: .
J: TRBJ2-6
V: TRBV7-2
CDR3: CASSSPYARQPGANVLTF
DNA: TGTGCCAGCAGCTCCCCTTATGCTAGACAGCCTGGGGCCAACGTCCTGACTTTC

length: 16
D: TRBD2
size: once
J: TRBJ2-3
V: TRBV6-1
CDR3: CASSELLAGGPDTQYF
DNA: TGTGCCAGCAGTGAATTATTAGCGGGGGGGCCAGATACGCAGTATTTT

length: 16
D: .
size: .
J: TRBJ1-3
V: TRBV25-1
CDR3: CASSDTTGFEGNTIYF
DNA: TGTGCCAGCAGTGATACTACAGGATTTGAGGGAAACACCATATATTTT

length: 15
D: TRBD1
size: .
J: TRBJ1-1
V: TRBV9
CDR3: CASSAPDRGNTEAFF
DNA: TGTGCCAGCAGCGCACCAGACAGGGGCAACACTGAAGCTTTCTTT

length: 12
D: .
size: .
J: TRBJ2-2
V: TRBV4-3
CDR3: CASSQLPGELFF
DNA: TGCGCCAGCAGCCAACTCCCCGGGGAGCTGTTTTTT

length: 11
D: .
size: .
J: TRBJ2-4
V: TRBV20-1
CDR3: CSASSGDIQYF
DNA: TGCAGTGCTAGTTCGGGAGACATTCAGTACTTC

length: 13
D: TRBD1
size: .
J: TRBJ1-2
V: TRBV7-2
CDR3: CASSNRRGHGYTF
DNA: TGTGCCAGCAGCAATCGGAGGGGGCATGGCTACACCTTC

length: 12
D: TRBD1
size: .
J: TRBJ2-7
V: TRBV7-9
CDR3: CASSSTGGEQYF
DNA: TGTGCCAGCAGCTCAACAGGGGGCGAGCAGTACTTC

length: 15
D: TRBD1
size: once
J: TRBJ2-2
V: TRBV5-4
CDR3: CASSPGQGGTGELFF
DNA: TGTGCCAGCAGCCCGGGACAGGGAGGTACCGGGGAGCTGTTTTTT

length: 11
D: .
size: .
J: TRBJ1-2
V: TRBV6-6
CDR3: CASSSGIPGTF
DNA: TGTGCCAGCAGTTCCGGGATCCCAGGCACCTTC

length: 14
D: .
size: few
J: TRBJ2-2
V: TRBV7-3
CDR3: CASSPGTPPGELFF
DNA: TGTGCCAGCAGCCCAGGGACTCCTCCCGGGGAGCTGTTTTTT

length: 12
D: .
size: .
J: TRBJ1-2
V: TRBV11-2
CDR3: CASSSGDYGYTF
DNA: TGTGCCAGCAGCTCTGGAGACTATGGCTACACCTTC

length: 17
D: TRBD2
size: .
J: TRBJ2-5
V: TRBV5-1
CDR3: CASSLAPRTSGEETQYF
DNA: TGCGCCAGCAGCTTGGCCCCTCGGACTAGCGGGGAAGAGACCCAGTACTTC

length: 15
D: TRBD2
size: .
J: TRBJ2-7
V: TRBV5-6
CDR3: CASSQFSGGHYEQYF
DNA: TGTGCCAGCAGCCAATTTAGCGGGGGCCACTACGAGCAGTACTTC

length: 13
D: TRBD1
size: .
J: TRBJ1-1
V: TRBV12-3/TRBV12-4
CDR3: CASSLTGETEAFF
DNA: TGTGCCAGCAGTTTAACAGGGGAAACTGAAGCTTTCTTT

length: 14
D: .
size: .
J: TRBJ1-1
V: TRBV7-9
CDR3: CASSRGDVNTEAFF
DNA: TGTGCCAGCTCTCGGGGAGATGTGAACACTGAAGCTTTCTTT

length: 12
D: .
size: once
J: TRBJ1-2
V: TRBV6-5
CDR3: CASRPLGGGYTF
DNA: TGTGCCAGCAGACCCCTGGGGGGAGGCTACACCTTC

length: 16
D: TRBD1
size: .
J: TRBJ1-1
V: TRBV27
CDR3: CASSLWTGGGATEAFF
DNA: TGTGCCAGCAGTCTTTGGACAGGGGGAGGGGCCACTGAAGCTTTCTTT

length: 14
D: .
size: .
J: TRBJ1-2
V: TRBV6-6
CDR3: CASSYSSQGYGYTF
DNA: TGTGCCAGCAGTTACTCATCACAGGGCTATGGCTACACCTTC

length: 17
D: .
size: .
J: TRBJ1-2
V: TRBV9
CDR3: CASSGGPHGGAGEDYTF
DNA: TGTGCCAGCAGCGGAGGACCCCATGGAGGGGCCGGGGAGGACTACACCTTC

length: 13
D: TRBD1
size: .
J: TRBJ2-5
V: TRBV2
CDR3: CASSAGTGRTQYF
DNA: TGTGCCAGCAGTGCCGGGACAGGGAGAACCCAGTACTTC

length: 12
D: TRBD1
size: once
J: TRBJ1-2
V: TRBV5-4
CDR3: CASSFDRAGYTF
DNA: TGTGCCAGCAGTTTCGACAGGGCTGGCTACACCTTC

length: 15
D: .
size: .
J: TRBJ1-1
V: TRBV7-6
CDR3: CASSFRAAGNTEAFF
DNA: TGTGCCAGCAGCTTCAGGGCGGCAGGTAACACTGAAGCTTTCTTT

length: 14
D: TRBD1
size: .
J: TRBJ1-2
V: TRBV6-6
CDR3: CASSYSDRFFGYTF
DNA: TGTGCCAGCAGTTACTCGGACAGGTTTTTTGGCTACACCTTC

length: 14
D: TRBD1
size: .
J: TRBJ1-1
V: TRBV7-9
CDR3: CASSFGDRLPGAFF
DNA: TGTGCCAGCAGCTTCGGGGACAGGTTACCCGGGGCTTTCTTT

length: 15
D: TRBD2
size: .
J: TRBJ2-5
V: TRBV7-8
CDR3: CASSFSGGAAETQYF
DNA: TGTGCCAGCAGCTTTAGCGGGGGGGCTGCGGAGACCCAGTACTTC

length: 15
D: .
size: .
J: TRBJ1-2
V: TRBV6-6
CDR3: CASTQTGQVWIGYTF
DNA: TGTGCCAGCACTCAGACCGGACAAGTTTGGATTGGCTACACCTTC

length: 15
D: .
size: .
J: TRBJ1-1
V: TRBV9
CDR3: CASSVEVGRDTEAFF
DNA: TGTGCCAGCAGCGTAGAAGTAGGGAGAGACACTGAAGCTTTCTTT

length: 16
D: .
size: .
J: TRBJ2-5
V: TRBV2
CDR3: CASSELGRGQQETQYF
DNA: TGTGCCAGCAGTGAACTAGGGCGGGGTCAACAAGAGACCCAGTACTTC

length: 14
D: TRBD1
size: .
J: TRBJ1-2
V: TRBV9
CDR3: CASSVAGGVYGYTF
DNA: TGTGCCAGCAGCGTAGCAGGGGGCGTCTATGGCTACACCTTC

length: 14
D: .
size: .
J: TRBJ2-3
V: TRBV29-1
CDR3: CSVGWGGQGDTQYF
DNA: TGCAGCGTTGGGTGGGGGGGCCAAGGAGATACGCAGTATTTT

length: 16
D: .
size: .
J: TRBJ2-7
V: TRBV19
CDR3: CASSINFGTYSYEQYF
DNA: TGTGCCAGTAGTATTAACTTCGGGACTTACTCCTACGAGCAGTACTTC

length: 14
D: .
size: once
J: TRBJ1-1
V: TRBV11-1
CDR3: CASSSQGVNTEAFF
DNA: TGTGCCAGCAGCTCACAGGGCGTGAACACTGAAGCTTTCTTT

length: 13
D: .
size: .
J: TRBJ2-7
V: TRBV7-3
CDR3: CASSSEGSYEQYF
DNA: TGTGCCAGCAGCTCCGAGGGCTCCTACGAGCAGTACTTC

length: 14
D: TRBD1
size: .
J: TRBJ1-2
V: TRBV7-9
CDR3: CASTHDRGTYGYTF
DNA: TGTGCCAGCACCCATGACAGGGGGACCTATGGCTACACCTTC

length: 15
D: .
size: .
J: TRBJ1-4
V: TRBV5-5
CDR3: CASLPSPGLREKLFF
DNA: TGTGCCAGCCTACCTTCACCGGGACTTCGAGAAAAACTGTTTTTT

length: 16
D: TRBD2
size: .
J: TRBJ2-1
V: TRBV6-2/TRBV6-3
CDR3: CASSQTSGGALNEQFF
DNA: TGTGCCAGCAGTCAGACTAGCGGGGGGGCCCTCAATGAGCAGTTCTTC

length: 14
D: TRBD1
size: .
J: TRBJ2-7
V: TRBV7-9
CDR3: CASSMTGFEDEQYF
DNA: TGTGCCAGCAGCATGACAGGGTTCGAGGACGAGCAGTACTTC

length: 14
D: TRBD2
size: .
J: TRBJ2-3
V: TRBV3-1/TRBV3-2
CDR3: CASARGTSGDTQYF
DNA: TGTGCCAGCGCCCGGGGGACTAGCGGGGATACGCAGTATTTT

length: 17
D: .
size: few
J: TRBJ2-1
V: TRBV7-6
CDR3: CASSLDGRGASYNEQFF
DNA: TGTGCCAGCAGCTTAGATGGCCGGGGGGCCTCCTACAATGAGCAGTTCTTC

length: 15
D: TRBD1
size: .
J: TRBJ1-1
V: TRBV15
CDR3: CATSRDSPPGQGTFF
DNA: TGTGCCACCAGCAGAGACTCCCCCCCGGGACAGGGGACTTTCTTT

length: 15
D: TRBD1
size: once
J: TRBJ2-2
V: TRBV7-2
CDR3: CASRYDRGRAGELFF
DNA: TGTGCCAGCAGGTACGACAGGGGGCGGGCCGGGGAGCTGTTTTTT

length: 16
D: TRBD1
size: .
J: TRBJ1-4
V: TRBV4-2
CDR3: CASSRTGGQSNEKLFF
DNA: TGTGCCAGCAGCCGGACAGGGGGGCAGAGTAATGAAAAACTGTTTTTT